This T cell receptor (beta chain) derives from a study of blood T cell repertoires in COVID-19 (dated by TCRdb to 2020 to 2021). Turning to the overall study: Collaborator samples came from the United States, Italy and Spain and covered acute and convalescent phases of COVID-19. Deeply sampled blood TCRbeta repertoires from subjects exposed to, actively infected with, or recovered from COVID-19 were included in the dataset. Where HLA class I and class II types were available, the types were taken from metadata supplied by the sample provider, not from assay-based typing. The material from the prospective study consisted of cDNA or gDNA derived from T cells, B-cell-depleted T cells, or PBMCs. Sample metadata almost always included a de-identified subject ID, COVID-19 status, age in years and sex. The repertoires were released in a freely available public database intended as a resource for research on the immune response to SARS-CoV-2. The samples were drawn from the first 160 participants of the ongoing ImmuneRACE study and from 1,254 subjects provided by 6 global collaborators. General study outcomes and caveats: The amount of clinical and demographic metadata varied by source and participant and was provided uncurated.

CDR3 length: 14 amino acids, cysteine to phenylalanine. Just CDR3 DNA is preserved here, 42 bases in frame from base 1. The germline V gene (reference sequence) yields GTSNPN for CDR1 and SVGIG for CDR2. Here V drops 5 bases and J drops 2 bases, and the junction holds 9 bases not matched to any gene. Points on this clone: This clone's antigen is unknown. One base away there is no much larger clone; base qualities are not given.

TCRbeta CDR3 regions were amplified from genomic DNA using the immunoSEQ Assay, a bias-controlled multiplex PCR. Regarding the original processing steps: The number of nucleated cells in each sample was estimated from the amplification of reference gene primers within the assay. To quantify the absolute abundance of each unique TCRbeta CDR3 rearrangement, sequence reads were collapsed and filtered. For each sample, productive Simpson clonality was calculated by taking the square root of Simpson's diversity index across productive rearrangements. Here the immuneACCESS table is served through TCRdb, limited to in-frame sequences with V and J called. Missing clones are a known gap in these copies; in checked studies unresolved V genes cover under half, and the rest lacks a known reason. For V, J and clone size, that table is used; D and trimming come from the DNA. Present in this sample are approximately 240,000 clones, approximately 80% of which were seen just once. Of the sample, 4% to 4.5% falls within the top ten clones.

The collaborating institutions used their own protocols to collect whole blood in K2EDTA tubes. For TCRbeta analysis, collaborator samples were shipped as frozen whole blood, as isolated PBMCs, or as DNA extracted from either sample type. The clonotype comes from a woman between 35 and 50 years old with active or convalescent COVID-19. Sample: peripheral blood. In this chain, TRBV30 is recombined with TRBJ2-7; TRBD1 aligns with 7 central bases. The DNA reads as follows: TGTGCCTGGGCCTCTGGACAGGCTACCTACGAGCAGTACTTC. This yields the protein CAWASGQATYEQYF.